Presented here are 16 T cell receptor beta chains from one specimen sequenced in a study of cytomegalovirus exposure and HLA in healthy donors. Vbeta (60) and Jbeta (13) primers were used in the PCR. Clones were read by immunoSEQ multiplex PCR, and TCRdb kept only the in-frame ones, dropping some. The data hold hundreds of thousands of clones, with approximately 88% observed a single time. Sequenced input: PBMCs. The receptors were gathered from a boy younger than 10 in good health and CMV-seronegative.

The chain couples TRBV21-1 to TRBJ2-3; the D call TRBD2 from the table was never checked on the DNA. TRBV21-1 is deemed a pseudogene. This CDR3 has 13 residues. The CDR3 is CASSQKGGNTQYF. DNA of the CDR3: TGTGCCAGCAGCCAGAAGGGCGGGAATACGCAGTATTTT.

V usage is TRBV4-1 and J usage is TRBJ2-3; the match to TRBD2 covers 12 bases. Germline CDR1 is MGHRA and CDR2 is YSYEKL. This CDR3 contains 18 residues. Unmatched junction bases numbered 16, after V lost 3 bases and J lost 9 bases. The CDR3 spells CASSQPPGGLAGWRTQYF. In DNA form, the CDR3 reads TGCGCCAGCAGCCAGCCCCCCGGCGGACTAGCGGGATGGCGAACGCAGTATTTT.

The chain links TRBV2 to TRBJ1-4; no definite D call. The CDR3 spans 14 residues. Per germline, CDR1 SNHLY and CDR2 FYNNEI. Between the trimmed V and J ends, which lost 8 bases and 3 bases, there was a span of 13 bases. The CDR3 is CASGLGLPNEKLFF. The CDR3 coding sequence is TGTGCCAGCGGACTCGGGTTACCTAATGAAAAACTGTTTTTT.

The CDR3 sequence: CASSYSGRGQGNTIYF. The DNA for the CDR3 is TGTGCCAGCAGTTACTCGGGCAGGGGGCAAGGAAACACCATATATTTT. V is TRBV6-5 and J is TRBJ1-3, with 8 bases fitting TRBD1. The CDR3 runs to 16 residues. CDR1 is MNHEY, CDR2 SVGAGI, per germline. V dropped 0 bases and J dropped 4; count of bases not matched to a gene: 5.

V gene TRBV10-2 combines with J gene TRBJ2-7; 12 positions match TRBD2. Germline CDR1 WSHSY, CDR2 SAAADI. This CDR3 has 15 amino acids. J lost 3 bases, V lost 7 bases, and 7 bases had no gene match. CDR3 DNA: TGCGCCAGCATCCCGACTAGCGGGGGAAACTACGAGCAGTACTTC. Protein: CASIPTSGGNYEQYF.

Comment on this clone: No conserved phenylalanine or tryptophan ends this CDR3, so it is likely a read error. Written as DNA, the CDR3 is TGTGCCAGCAGCTTTACAGGGAAAGATGGCTACACCCTC. Translating gives CASSFTGKDGYTL. The rearrangement uses TRBV7-8 and TRBJ1-2, with D possibly being TRBD1 (6 bases). The CDR3 extends over 13 amino acids. V was pared by 3 bases and J by 6 bases, with 11 bases between. Looked up from germline, CDR1 is SGHVS and CDR2 is FQNEAQ.

The CDR3 coding sequence is TGTGCCAGCTCACCAGGGACTAGCGGGAACAATGAGCAGTTCTTC. It codes for CASSPGTSGNNEQFF. The rearrangement links TRBV18 to TRBJ2-1; 13 positions match TRBD2. Germline-derived CDR1 and CDR2 are KGHSH and LQKENI. This CDR3 contains 15 residues. Trimming at V came to 2 bases and at J to 5 bases, leaving 0 bases not matched to a gene.

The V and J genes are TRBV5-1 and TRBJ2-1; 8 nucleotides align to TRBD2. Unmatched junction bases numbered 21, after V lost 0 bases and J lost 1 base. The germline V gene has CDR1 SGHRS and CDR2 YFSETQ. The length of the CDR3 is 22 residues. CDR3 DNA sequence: TGCGCCAGCAGCTTGGGGGGGTATTATCTAGCGGGCCTAACGGATTCCTACAATGAGCAGTTCTTC. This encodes CASSLGGYYLAGLTDSYNEQFF.

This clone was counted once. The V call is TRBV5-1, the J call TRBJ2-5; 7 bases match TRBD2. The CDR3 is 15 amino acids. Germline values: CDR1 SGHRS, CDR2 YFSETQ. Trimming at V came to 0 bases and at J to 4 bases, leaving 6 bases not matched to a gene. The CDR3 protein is CASSLGTRGVETQYF. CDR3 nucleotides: TGCGCCAGCAGCTTGGGGACTAGAGGGGTAGAGACCCAGTACTTC. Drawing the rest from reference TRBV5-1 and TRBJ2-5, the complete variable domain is KAGVTQTPRYLIKTRGQQVTLSCSPISGHRSVSWYQQTPGQGLQFLFEYFSETQRNKGNFPGRFSGRQFSNSRSEMNVSTLELGDSALYLCASSLGTRGVETQYFGPGTRLLVL.

The CDR3 sequence is CASIDRTGYGYTF. CDR3 bases: TGTGCCAGTATAGATCGGACAGGCTATGGCTACACCTTC. The V and J genes are TRBV19 and TRBJ1-2; TRBD1 agrees at 7 bases. CDR1 and CDR2 (germline): LNHDA, SQIVND (reference sequence). V was clipped by 7 bases and J by 4 bases; unmatched bases: 6. The CDR3 length is 13 residues.

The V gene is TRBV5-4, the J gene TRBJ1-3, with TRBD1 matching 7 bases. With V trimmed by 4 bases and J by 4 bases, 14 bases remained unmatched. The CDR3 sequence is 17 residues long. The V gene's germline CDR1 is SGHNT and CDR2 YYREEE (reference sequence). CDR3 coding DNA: TGTGCCAGCAGCCAAGACAGGGCGGGGAATCAAGGAAACACCATATATTTT. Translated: CASSQDRAGNQGNTIYF.

The CDR3 region is CASSLARASGDTQYF. CDR3 bases: TGCGCCAGCAGCTTGGCCCGGGCTAGCGGAGATACGCAGTATTTT. V gene TRBV5-1 combines with J gene TRBJ2-3; 7 nucleotides align to TRBD2. CDR1 is SGHRS and CDR2 is YFSETQ in the germline V gene. The CDR3 runs to 15 residues. The J segment lost 5 bases and the V segment lost 0 bases, leaving 6 bases of the junction unmatched.

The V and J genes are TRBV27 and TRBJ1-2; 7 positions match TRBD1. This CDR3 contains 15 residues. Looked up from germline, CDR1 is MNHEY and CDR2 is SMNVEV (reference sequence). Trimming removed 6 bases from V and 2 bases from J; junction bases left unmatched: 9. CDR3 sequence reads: CASSPHDRVNYGYTF. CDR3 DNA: TGTGCCAGCAGCCCCCACGACAGGGTAAACTATGGCTACACCTTC.

For the CDR3, the DNA is TGCGCCAGCAGCTTGGGACAGGGGGGTTACAATGAGCAGTTCTTC. It yields the protein CASSLGQGGYNEQFF. The chain combines TRBV5-1 with TRBJ2-1; 9 bases are a match to TRBD1. Losses at the gene ends were 0 bases for V and 4 bases for J; bases not matched to a gene: 2. The length of the CDR3 is 15 residues. The germline CDR1 and CDR2 sequences are SGHRS and YFSETQ.

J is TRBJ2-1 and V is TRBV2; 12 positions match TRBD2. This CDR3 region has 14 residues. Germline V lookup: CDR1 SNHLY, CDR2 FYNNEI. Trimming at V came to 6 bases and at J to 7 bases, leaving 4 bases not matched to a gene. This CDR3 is CASRLAGGRNEQFF. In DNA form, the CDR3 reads TGTGCCAGCAGACTAGCGGGAGGCCGGAATGAGCAGTTCTTC.

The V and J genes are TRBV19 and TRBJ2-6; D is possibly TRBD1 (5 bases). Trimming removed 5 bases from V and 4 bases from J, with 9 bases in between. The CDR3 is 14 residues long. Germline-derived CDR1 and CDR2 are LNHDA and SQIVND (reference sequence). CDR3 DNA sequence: TGTGCCAGTAGTGCAGGGTTCGGGGCCAACGTCCTGACTTTC. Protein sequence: CASSAGFGANVLTF.